Below are 4 T cell receptor beta chains sequenced from a single sample in a study of blood T cell repertoires in COVID-19. Libraries were prepared by immunoSEQ multiplex PCR; TCRdb keeps only in-frame clonotypes and omits some of them. Of about 66,000 clones listed, over 80% are singletons. Input material: peripheral blood. The receptor set was obtained from a human donor in a cohort sampled during active COVID-19.

The V gene is TRBV27, the J gene TRBJ2-1; 7 positions agree with TRBD1. Germline CDR1 is MNHEY and CDR2 is SMNVEV (reference sequence). V shed 5 bases and J 5 bases; nucleotides not matched to a gene: 6. This CDR3 is 14 amino acids long. CDR3 sequence reads: CASSLTGANNEQFF. CDR3 bases: TGTGCCAGCAGTCTTACAGGGGCCAACAATGAGCAGTTCTTC.

The rearrangement joins TRBV5-4 to TRBJ2-5; D uncertain. CDR1 and CDR2 from the germline V gene are SGHNT and YYREEE (reference sequence). Between the trimmed V and J ends, which lost 0 bases and 5 bases, there was a span of 11 bases. There are 14 residues in the CDR3. The CDR3 protein is CASSLAERKETQYF. DNA of the CDR3: TGTGCCAGCAGCTTGGCCGAGCGAAAGGAGACCCAGTACTTC. Combining the CDR3 with reference TRBV5-4 and TRBJ2-5 gives the whole variable domain ETGVTQSPTHLIKTRGQQVTLRCSSQSGHNTVSWYQQALGQGPQFIFQYYREEENGRGNFPPRFSGLQFPNYSSELNVNALELDDSALYLCASSLAERKETQYFGPGTRLLVL.

This chain uses TRBV9 with TRBJ2-3; 8 bases fit TRBD2. The CDR3 runs 18 residues. Germline CDR1 reads SGDLS; CDR2 reads YYNGEE. With 0 bases clipped from V and 3 bases from J, the junction kept 12 bases outside the gene matches. CDR3 sequence: CASSVDSRGGNGTDTQYF. CDR3 nucleotide sequence: TGTGCCAGCAGCGTAGATAGCCGGGGGGGGAACGGGACAGATACGCAGTATTTT. Full variable domain (outside the CDR3, taken from reference TRBV9 and TRBJ2-3): DSGVTQTPKHLITATGQRVTLRCSPRSGDLSVYWYQQSLDQGLQFLIQYYNGEERAKGNILERFSAQQFPDLHSELNLSSLELGDSALYFCASSVDSRGGNGTDTQYFGPGTRLTVL.

This rearrangement joins TRBV12-3 or TRBV12-4 to TRBJ2-7; no firm D call. The V end was cut by 8 bases, the J end by 1 base, with 12 bases between. CDR3 length: 13 amino acids. CDR3 bases: TGTGCCAGCGGCCGCGACTCTTCCTACGAGCAGTACTTC. The encoded protein is CASGRDSSYEQYF.